The 15 T cell receptor beta chains below all came from one sample that was sequenced in a study of human T cells and chemical hapten exposure. This sample's time point: patch test 1, 2 weeks after DPC sensitization. Treatment defined: therapeutic diphenylcyclopropenone sensitization with weekly scalp DPC. MiXCR was run by TCRdb on the RACE reads, yielding one entry per CDR3 protein. The data hold about 99,000 distinct CDR3 sequences, with around an eighth observed a single time. Sequencing was performed on whole blood, taken in connection with sensitization to the hapten diphenylcyclopropenone (DPC). The source is a woman between 35 and 50 years old with alopecia areata. Some clones in this sample may be carry-over from other donors' samples.

This clonotype was seen ten or more times. The gene calls are TRBV10-3 and TRBJ1-6; tentative D call: TRBD1 (6 bases). Trimming shortened V by 0 bases and J by 5 bases, and 29 bases separated the two germline ends. The CDR3 loop spans 22 amino acids. Germline CDR1 is ENHRY and CDR2 is SYGVKD. The CDR3 DNA is TGTGCCATCAGTGAGTCCGAACACGGGACCCGACAGGCGATCGCGAATAATTCACCCCTCCACTTT. This translates into CAISESEHGTRQAIANNSPLHF.

The chain recombines TRBV18 with TRBJ1-4; D not certain. Trimming stripped 4 bases from V and 3 bases from J, with 12 bases between. CDR1 and CDR2 from the germline V gene are KGHSH and LQKENI. The CDR3 consists of 15 residues. In DNA, the CDR3 is TGTGCCAGCTCACTGTCCTGGGGAGCTAATGAAAAACTGTTTTTT. Protein product: CASSLSWGANEKLFF.

This clonotype was counted between two and nine times. This sequence joins TRBV12-3 or TRBV12-4 and TRBJ1-1; weak D call: TRBD1 (5 bases). The V gene lost 7 bases and the J gene lost 4 bases, with 16 bases spanning the gap. This CDR3 spans 14 amino acids. The CDR3: CASTLEGSGTEAFF. CDR3 DNA sequence: TGTGCCAGCACCCTCGAGGGGAGTGGCACTGAAGCTTTCTTT.

This clonotype came up once. A read error may produce the germline difference seen at one junction end. The J gene is TRBJ1-5, the V gene TRBV2; TRBD1 aligns across 10 bases. The CDR3 has 17 residues. Looked up from germline, CDR1 is SNHLY and CDR2 is FYNNEI. CDR3 residues: CTSSDSDPGTGDQPQHF. The CDR3 region has the DNA TGTACCAGCAGTGATAGTGATCCCGGGACAGGGGACCAGCCCCAGCATTTT.

This clonotype has more than one count but fewer than ten. The genes are TRBV10-3 and TRBJ2-3, with TRBD2 identical over 10 bases. Germline CDR1 reads ENHRY; CDR2 reads SYGVKD. This CDR3 is 15 amino acids long. The V and J ends lost 7 bases and 3 bases, in that order; junction bases with no gene match: 7. CDR3 DNA sequence: TGTGCCATCACCTCTAGCGGGAGTAGGACAGATACGCAGTATTTT. It is translated as CAITSSGSRTDTQYF.

This sequence joins TRBV7-6 and TRBJ1-3, with 8 bases that match TRBD1. The CDR3 runs to 17 residues. Germline-derived CDR1 and CDR2 are SGHVS and FNYEAQ. The ends lost 0 bases at V and 6 bases at J; junction bases unmatched: 10. The CDR3 spells CASSLAQGRGRVNTIYF. CDR3 nucleotide sequence: TGTGCCAGCAGCTTAGCGCAAGGCAGGGGGCGCGTAAACACCATATATTTT.

The sample holds many counts of this clonotype. This chain uses TRBV20-1 with TRBJ2-1; TRBD1 is a possible D gene (6 bases). V lost 1 base and J 4 bases, leaving 11 bases between the germline ends. The CDR3 contains 14 residues. Germline loops: CDR1 DFQATT, CDR2 SNEGSKA (reference sequence). CDR3 sequence: CSARGETGYNEQFF. CDR3 nucleotide sequence: TGCAGTGCTAGAGGTGAGACAGGATACAATGAGCAGTTCTTC.

The chain couples TRBV30 to TRBJ1-1; D gene uncertain. The germline CDR1 and CDR2 sequences are GTSNPN and SVGIG (reference sequence). CDR3 length: 12 residues. Trimming took off 5 bases at V and 0 bases at J, with 7 bases between the two ends. The CDR3 DNA follows: TGTGCCTGGTCCCGACTGAACACTGAAGCTTTCTTT. Protein: CAWSRLNTEAFF.

This clonotype was seen a handful of times. V is TRBV4-2 and J is TRBJ2-1; 8 positions match TRBD2. V dropped 0 bases and J dropped 4; count of bases not matched to a gene: 8. Germline-derived CDR1 and CDR2 are LGHNA and YNFKEQ. This CDR3 is 17 amino acids long. DNA for the CDR3: TGTGCCAGCAGCCAAGATCCCGGCGGGAGGCATTACAATGAGCAGTTCTTC. Amino acid sequence: CASSQDPGGRHYNEQFF.

The chain links TRBV23-1 to TRBJ2-1; possibly TRBD1 for D (5 bases). TRBV23-1 counts as an open reading frame of uncertain function. The CDR3 consists of 19 residues. V was shortened by 0 bases and J by 8 bases, with 26 bases between the two germline ends. CDR3 sequence reads: CASSQSRKTRTTLQDEQFF. DNA for the CDR3: TGCGCCAGCAGTCAATCGAGAAAGACGAGAACTACCCTACAGGATGAGCAGTTCTTC.

This clonotype was detected many times. V usage is TRBV7-6 and J usage is TRBJ2-1; 7 bases are a match to TRBD1. The CDR3 is 15 amino acids. Unmatched junction bases numbered 10, after V lost 5 bases and J lost 6 bases. Germline loops: CDR1 SGHVS, CDR2 FNYEAQ. Here the CDR3 reads CASSPGQSGANEQFF. The CDR3 DNA is TGTGCCAGCAGCCCGGGACAGAGTGGGGCCAATGAGCAGTTCTTC.

The chain uses TRBV7-3 and TRBJ2-5, with TRBD1 identical over 7 bases. Germline lookup yields CDR1 SGHTA and CDR2 FQGTGA. CDR3 length: 15 residues. V was pared by 5 bases and J by 3 bases, with 9 bases of the junction left unmatched. The CDR3 loop is CASSPIPGTEETQYF. The CDR3 DNA reads TGTGCCAGCAGCCCCATCCCCGGGACAGAAGAGACCCAGTACTTC.

The rearrangement joins TRBV27 to TRBJ1-5; TRBD1 aligns across 8 bases. The CDR3 sequence is 14 residues long. Germline CDR1 and CDR2: MNHEY and SMNVEV (reference sequence). Trimming removed 6 bases from V and 9 bases from J; junction bases left unmatched: 10. The DNA for the CDR3 is TGTGCCAGCAGACTAGGACAGGGCAGACGGCCCCAGCATTTT. Protein sequence: CASRLGQGRRPQHF.

The V and J genes are TRBV4-1 and TRBJ2-1; D remains unclear. The CDR3 contains 17 residues. Germline assignment: CDR1 MGHRA and CDR2 YSYEKL. The V gene lost 0 bases and the J gene lost 7 bases, with 19 bases spanning the gap. The CDR3 region is CASSQENRRTQGNEQFF. CDR3 nucleotides: TGCGCCAGCAGCCAAGAGAACCGCCGGACCCAAGGGAATGAGCAGTTCTTC.

This clonotype was observed a handful of times. V gene TRBV3-1 combines with J gene TRBJ2-1; 7 bases match TRBD2. The germline CDR1 and CDR2 sequences are LGHDT and YNNKEL (reference sequence). The ends lost 2 bases at V and 7 bases at J; junction bases unmatched: 11. The CDR3 runs to 16 residues. CDR3 sequence: CASSQYSLAAWNEQFF. CDR3 in DNA: TGTGCCAGCAGCCAATACAGCCTAGCGGCCTGGAATGAGCAGTTCTTC.